The entry below describes one TCR beta chain. No antigen is known for it. The assay was immunoSEQ multiplex PCR, and TCRdb's table has in-frame clones only and misses some. The sample includes 2.5 million or so clones, more than 80% of them seen just once. Looked up from germline, CDR1 is SGHDT and CDR2 is YYEEEE. The CDR3 has 15 amino acids. V shed 2 bases and J 5 bases; nucleotides not matched to a gene: 6. This entry comes from a study of shared clonotypes between healthy human individuals. CD4+ cells yielded CD45RA+ naive and CD45RA-negative memory subsets. Study-wide results and limits: Sorted-subset samples were not fully sequenced, rarefaction indicated. Naive subsets, compared against memory subsets, generally had larger estimated richness values.

The clonotype comes from a man aged 18 to 29 in good health. The V call is TRBV5-6, the J call TRBJ2-5; 10 nucleotides agree with TRBD2. Specimen: naive CD4+ T cells sorted from blood. Subset specified: CD45RA+ positively selected. The CDR3 loop reads CASSLLAGTGETQYF. The CDR3 DNA follows: TGTGCCAGCAGCTTACTAGCGGGGACTGGGGAGACCCAGTACTTC.